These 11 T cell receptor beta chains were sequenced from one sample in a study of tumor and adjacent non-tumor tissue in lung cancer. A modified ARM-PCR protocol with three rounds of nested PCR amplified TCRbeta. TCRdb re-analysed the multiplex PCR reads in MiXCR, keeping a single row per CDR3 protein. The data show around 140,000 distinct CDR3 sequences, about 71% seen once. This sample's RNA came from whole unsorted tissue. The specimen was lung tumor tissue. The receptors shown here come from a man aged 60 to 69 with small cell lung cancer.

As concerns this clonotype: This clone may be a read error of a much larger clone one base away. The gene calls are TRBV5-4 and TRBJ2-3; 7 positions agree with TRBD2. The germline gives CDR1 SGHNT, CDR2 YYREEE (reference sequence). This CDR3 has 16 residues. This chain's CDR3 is CASSLAAQRGTDMQYF. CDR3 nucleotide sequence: TGTGCCAGCAGCTTGGCGGCACAGCGGGGCACAGATATGCAGTATTTT.

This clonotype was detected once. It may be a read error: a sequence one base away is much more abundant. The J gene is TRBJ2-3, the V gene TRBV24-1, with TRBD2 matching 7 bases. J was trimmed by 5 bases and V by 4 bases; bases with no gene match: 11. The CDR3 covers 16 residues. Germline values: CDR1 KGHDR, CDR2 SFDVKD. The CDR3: CATSEVSGERGDTQYF. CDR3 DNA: TGTGCCACCAGTGAGGTGAGCGGGGAACGGGGAGATACGCAGTATTTT.

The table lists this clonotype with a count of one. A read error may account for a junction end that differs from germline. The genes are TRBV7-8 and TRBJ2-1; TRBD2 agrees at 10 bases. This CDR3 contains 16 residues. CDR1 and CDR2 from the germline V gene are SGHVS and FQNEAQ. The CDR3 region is CAGSLAVAGGGNEHFF. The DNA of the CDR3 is TGTGCCGGCAGCTTAGCGGTAGCGGGGGGCGGGAATGAGCACTTCTTC.

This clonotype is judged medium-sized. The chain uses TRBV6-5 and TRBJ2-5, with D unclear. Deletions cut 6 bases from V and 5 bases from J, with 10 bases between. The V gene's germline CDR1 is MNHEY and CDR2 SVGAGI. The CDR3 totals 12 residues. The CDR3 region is CASRSPGETQYF. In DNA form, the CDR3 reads TGTGCCAGCAGGTCCCCCGGGGAGACCCAGTACTTC.

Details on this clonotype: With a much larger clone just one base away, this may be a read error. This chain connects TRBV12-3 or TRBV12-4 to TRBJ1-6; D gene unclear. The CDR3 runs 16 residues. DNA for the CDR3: TGTGCCAGCAGTTCAACAGCATCCTCCTATAATTCATCCCTCCACTTT. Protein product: CASSSTASSYNSSLHF.

The CDR3 reads CASSGTLKEQFF. For the CDR3, the DNA is TGTGCCAGCAGTGGTACCTTAAAGGAGCAGTTCTTC. The rearrangement joins TRBV12-3 or TRBV12-4 to TRBJ2-1; no clear D. This CDR3 comprises 12 residues. The germline V and J ends were trimmed by 5 bases and 10 bases, with 12 bases remaining between them.

The CDR3 is CADSRLGVQGDTQYF. DNA for the CDR3: TGTGCCGACAGTCGGCTAGGGGTACAGGGAGATACGCAGTATTTT. The rearrangement uses TRBV6-2 or TRBV6-3 and TRBJ2-3; D might be TRBD1 (6 bases). The germline V and J ends were trimmed by 11 bases and 5 bases, with 23 bases remaining between them. Per the germline V gene, CDR1 is MNHEY and CDR2 is SVGEGT. The length of the CDR3 is 15 residues.

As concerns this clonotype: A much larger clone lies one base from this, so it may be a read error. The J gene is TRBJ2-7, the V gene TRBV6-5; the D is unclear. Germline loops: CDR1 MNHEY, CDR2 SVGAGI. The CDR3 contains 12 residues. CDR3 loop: CVSQCISYEQYF. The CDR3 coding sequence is TGTGTCAGCCAGTGTATCTCCTACGAGCAGTACTTC.

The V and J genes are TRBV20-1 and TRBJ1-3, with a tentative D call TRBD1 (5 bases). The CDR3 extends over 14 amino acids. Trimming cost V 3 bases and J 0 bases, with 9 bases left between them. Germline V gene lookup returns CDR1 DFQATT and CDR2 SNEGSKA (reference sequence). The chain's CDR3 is CSARVQASGNTIYF. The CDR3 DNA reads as TGCAGTGCTAGGGTACAGGCCTCTGGAAACACCATATATTTT.

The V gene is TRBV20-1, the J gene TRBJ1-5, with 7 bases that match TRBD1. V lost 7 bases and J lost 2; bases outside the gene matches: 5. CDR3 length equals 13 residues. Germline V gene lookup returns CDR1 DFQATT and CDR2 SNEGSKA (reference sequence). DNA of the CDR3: TGCAGTGTTCAGGGGGTAGGCAATCAGCCCCAGCATTTT. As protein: CSVQGVGNQPQHF.

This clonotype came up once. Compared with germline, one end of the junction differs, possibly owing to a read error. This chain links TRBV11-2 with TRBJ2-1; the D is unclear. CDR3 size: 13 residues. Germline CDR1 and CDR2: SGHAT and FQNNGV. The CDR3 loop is CASSIVLNNEQFF. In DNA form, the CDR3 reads TGTGCCAGCAGTATCGTGCTCAACAATGAGCAGTTCTTT.